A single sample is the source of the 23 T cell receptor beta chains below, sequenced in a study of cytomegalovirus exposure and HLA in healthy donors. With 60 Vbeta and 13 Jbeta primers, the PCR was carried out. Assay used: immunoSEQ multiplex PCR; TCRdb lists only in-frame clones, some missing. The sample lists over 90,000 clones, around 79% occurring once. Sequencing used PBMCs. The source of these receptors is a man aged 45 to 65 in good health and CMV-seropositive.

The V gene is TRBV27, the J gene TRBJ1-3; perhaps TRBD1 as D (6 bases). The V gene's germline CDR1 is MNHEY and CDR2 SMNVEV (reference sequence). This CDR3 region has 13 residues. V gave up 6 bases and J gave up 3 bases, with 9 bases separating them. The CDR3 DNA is TGTGCCAGCAGACAGGGTGATGGAAACACCATATATTTT. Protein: CASRQGDGNTIYF.

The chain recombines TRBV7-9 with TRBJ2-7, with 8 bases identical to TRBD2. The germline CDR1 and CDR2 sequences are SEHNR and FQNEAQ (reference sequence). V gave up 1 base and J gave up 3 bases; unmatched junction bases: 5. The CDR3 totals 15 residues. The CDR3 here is CASSLGGLGDYEQYF. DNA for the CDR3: TGTGCCAGCAGCTTAGGGGGACTAGGTGACTACGAGCAGTACTTC. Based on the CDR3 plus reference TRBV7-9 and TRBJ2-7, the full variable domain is DTGVSQNPRHKITKRGQNVTFRCDPISEHNRLYWYRQTLGQGPEFLTYFQNEAQLEKSRLLSDRFSAERPKGSFSTLEIQRTEQGDSAMYLCASSLGGLGDYEQYFGPGTRLTVT.

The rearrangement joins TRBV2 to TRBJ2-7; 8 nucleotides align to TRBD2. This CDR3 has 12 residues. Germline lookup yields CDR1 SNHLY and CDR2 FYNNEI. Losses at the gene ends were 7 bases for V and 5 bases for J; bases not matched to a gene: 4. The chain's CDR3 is CASTGLAHEQYF. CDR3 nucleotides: TGTGCCAGCACCGGACTAGCCCACGAGCAGTACTTC.

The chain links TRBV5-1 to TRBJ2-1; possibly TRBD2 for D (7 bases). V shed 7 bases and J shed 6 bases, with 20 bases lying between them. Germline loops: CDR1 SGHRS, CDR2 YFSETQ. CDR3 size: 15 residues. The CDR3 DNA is TGCGCCAGCTTCCCCTCGGGGGGCCGGGGCAATGAGCAGTTCTTC. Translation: CASFPSGGRGNEQFF.

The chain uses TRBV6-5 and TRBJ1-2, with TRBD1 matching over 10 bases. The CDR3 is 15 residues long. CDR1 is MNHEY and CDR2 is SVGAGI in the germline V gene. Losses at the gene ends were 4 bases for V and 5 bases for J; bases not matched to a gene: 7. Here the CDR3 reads CASSSMRTGGYGYTF. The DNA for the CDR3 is TGTGCCAGCAGTTCGATGAGGACAGGGGGATATGGCTACACCTTC.

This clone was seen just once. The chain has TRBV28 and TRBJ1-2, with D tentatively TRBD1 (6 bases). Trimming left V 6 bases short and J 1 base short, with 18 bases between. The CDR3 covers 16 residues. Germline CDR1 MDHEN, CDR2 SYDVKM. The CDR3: CASSSAATGDNYGYTF. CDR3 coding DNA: TGTGCCAGCAGCTCCGCCGCGACAGGAGATAACTATGGCTACACCTTC.

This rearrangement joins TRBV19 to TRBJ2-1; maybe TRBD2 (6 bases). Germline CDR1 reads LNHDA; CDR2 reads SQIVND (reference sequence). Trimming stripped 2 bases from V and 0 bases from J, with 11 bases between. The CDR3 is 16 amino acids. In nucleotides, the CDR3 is TGTGCCAGTAGTATAAGTGGCGGGAACTCCTACAATGAGCAGTTCTTC. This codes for CASSISGGNSYNEQFF.

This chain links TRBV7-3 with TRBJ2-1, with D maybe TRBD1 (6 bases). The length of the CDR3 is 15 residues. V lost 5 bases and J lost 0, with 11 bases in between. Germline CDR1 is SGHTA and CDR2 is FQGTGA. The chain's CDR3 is CASSTQGYSYNEQFF. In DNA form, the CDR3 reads TGTGCCAGCAGCACACAGGGATACTCCTACAATGAGCAGTTCTTC.

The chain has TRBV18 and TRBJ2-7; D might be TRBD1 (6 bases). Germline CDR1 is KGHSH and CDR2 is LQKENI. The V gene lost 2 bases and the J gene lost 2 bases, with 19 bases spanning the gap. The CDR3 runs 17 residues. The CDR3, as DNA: TGTGCCAGCTCACCAACTTCGGGGAACAGGGCCCCCTACGAGCAGTACTTC. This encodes CASSPTSGNRAPYEQYF.

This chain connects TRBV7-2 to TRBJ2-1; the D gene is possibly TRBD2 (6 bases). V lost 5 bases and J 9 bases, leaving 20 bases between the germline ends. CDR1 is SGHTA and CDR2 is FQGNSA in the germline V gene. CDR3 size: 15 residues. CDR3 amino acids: CASSPTSNLAREQFF. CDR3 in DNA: TGTGCCAGCAGCCCCACCTCAAACCTAGCGCGTGAGCAGTTCTTC.

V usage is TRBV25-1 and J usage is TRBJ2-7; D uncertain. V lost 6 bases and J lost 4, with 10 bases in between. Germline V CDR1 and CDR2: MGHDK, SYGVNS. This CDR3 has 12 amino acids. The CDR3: CASSNDFYEQYF. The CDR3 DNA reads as TGTGCCAGCAGCAACGACTTTTACGAGCAGTACTTC.

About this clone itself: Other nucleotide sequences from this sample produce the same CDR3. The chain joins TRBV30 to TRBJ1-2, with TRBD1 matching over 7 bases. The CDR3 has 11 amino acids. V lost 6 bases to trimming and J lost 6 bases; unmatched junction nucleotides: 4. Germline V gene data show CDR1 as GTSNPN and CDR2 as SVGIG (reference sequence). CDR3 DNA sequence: TGTGCCTGCTCCACAGGGGATGGCTACACCTTC. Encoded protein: CACSTGDGYTF.

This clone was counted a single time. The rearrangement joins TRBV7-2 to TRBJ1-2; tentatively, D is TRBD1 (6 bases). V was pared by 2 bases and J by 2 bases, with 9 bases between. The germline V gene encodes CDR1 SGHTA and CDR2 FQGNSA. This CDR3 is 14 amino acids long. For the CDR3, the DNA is TGTGCCAGCAGCTTAAACAGGGAAAACTATGGCTACACCTTC. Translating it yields CASSLNRENYGYTF.

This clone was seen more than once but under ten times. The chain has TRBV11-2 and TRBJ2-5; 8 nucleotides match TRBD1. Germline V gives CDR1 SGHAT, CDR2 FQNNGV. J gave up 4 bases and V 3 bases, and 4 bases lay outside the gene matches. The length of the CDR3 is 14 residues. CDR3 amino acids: CASSFPGTGETQYF. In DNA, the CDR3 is TGTGCCAGCAGCTTTCCAGGGACAGGAGAGACCCAGTACTTC. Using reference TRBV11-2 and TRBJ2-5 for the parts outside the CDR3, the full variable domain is EAGVAQSPRYKIIEKRQSVAFWCNPISGHATLYWYQQILGQGPKLLIQFQNNGVVDDSQLPKDRFSAERLKGVDSTLKIQPAKLEDSAVYLCASSFPGTGETQYFGPGTRLLVL.

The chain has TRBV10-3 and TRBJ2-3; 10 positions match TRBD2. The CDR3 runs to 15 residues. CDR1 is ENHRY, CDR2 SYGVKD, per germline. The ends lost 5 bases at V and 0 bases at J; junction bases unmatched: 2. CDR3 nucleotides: TGTGCCATCAGTTCTAGCGGGAGTAGCACAGATACGCAGTATTTT. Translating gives CAISSSGSSTDTQYF.

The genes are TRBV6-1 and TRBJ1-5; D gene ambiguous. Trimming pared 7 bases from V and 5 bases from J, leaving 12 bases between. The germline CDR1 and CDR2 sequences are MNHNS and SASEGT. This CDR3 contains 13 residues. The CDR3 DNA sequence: TGTGCCAGCACCGGGTCTGAAGATCAGCCCCAGCATTTT. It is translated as CASTGSEDQPQHF.

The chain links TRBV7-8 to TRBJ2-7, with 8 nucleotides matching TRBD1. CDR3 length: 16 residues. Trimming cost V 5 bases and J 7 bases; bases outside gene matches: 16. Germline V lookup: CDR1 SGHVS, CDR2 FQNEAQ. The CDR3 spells CASSPPLTGDLREQYF. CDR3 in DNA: TGTGCCAGCAGCCCACCCCTGACAGGGGACCTTAGAGAGCAGTACTTC.

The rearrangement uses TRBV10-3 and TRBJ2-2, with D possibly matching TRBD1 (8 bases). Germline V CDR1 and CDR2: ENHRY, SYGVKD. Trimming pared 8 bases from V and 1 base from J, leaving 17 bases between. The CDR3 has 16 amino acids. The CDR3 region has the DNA TGTGCCATCCTCGGACAGGGAGGGAGGAACACCGGGGAGCTGTTTTTT. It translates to CAILGQGGRNTGELFF.

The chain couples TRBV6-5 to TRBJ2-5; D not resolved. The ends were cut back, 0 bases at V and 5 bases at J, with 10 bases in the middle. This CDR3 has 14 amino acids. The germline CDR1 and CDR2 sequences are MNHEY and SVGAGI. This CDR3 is CASSYSSSLETQYF. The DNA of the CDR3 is TGTGCCAGCAGTTACTCGAGTAGTTTGGAGACCCAGTACTTC.

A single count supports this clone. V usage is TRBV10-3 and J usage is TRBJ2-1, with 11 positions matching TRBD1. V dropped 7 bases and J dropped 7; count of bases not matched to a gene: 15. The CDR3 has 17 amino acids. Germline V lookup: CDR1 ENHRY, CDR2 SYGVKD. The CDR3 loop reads CAIKSSTGQGDFNEQFF. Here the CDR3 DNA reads TGTGCCATCAAGAGTTCCACGGGACAGGGGGATTTTAATGAGCAGTTCTTC.

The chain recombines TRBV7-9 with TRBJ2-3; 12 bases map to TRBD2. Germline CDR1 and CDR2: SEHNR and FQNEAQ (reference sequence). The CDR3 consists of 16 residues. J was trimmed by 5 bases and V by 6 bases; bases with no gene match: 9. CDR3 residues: CASSQGLAGLGDTQYF. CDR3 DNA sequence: TGTGCCAGCAGTCAAGGACTAGCGGGACTTGGAGATACGCAGTATTTT.

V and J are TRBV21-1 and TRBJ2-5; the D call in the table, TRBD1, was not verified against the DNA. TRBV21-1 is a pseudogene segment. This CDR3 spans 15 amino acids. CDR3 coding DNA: TGTGCCAGCAGCCACACCGGGTCAGGGAAACAGACCCAGTACTTC. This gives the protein CASSHTGSGKQTQYF.

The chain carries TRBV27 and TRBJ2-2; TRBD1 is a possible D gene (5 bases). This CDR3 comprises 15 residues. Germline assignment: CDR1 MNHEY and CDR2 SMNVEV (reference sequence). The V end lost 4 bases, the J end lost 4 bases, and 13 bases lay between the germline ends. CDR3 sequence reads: CASSSRVSGTGELFF. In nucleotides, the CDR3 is TGTGCCAGCAGTTCCAGGGTCTCGGGCACCGGGGAGCTGTTTTTT.